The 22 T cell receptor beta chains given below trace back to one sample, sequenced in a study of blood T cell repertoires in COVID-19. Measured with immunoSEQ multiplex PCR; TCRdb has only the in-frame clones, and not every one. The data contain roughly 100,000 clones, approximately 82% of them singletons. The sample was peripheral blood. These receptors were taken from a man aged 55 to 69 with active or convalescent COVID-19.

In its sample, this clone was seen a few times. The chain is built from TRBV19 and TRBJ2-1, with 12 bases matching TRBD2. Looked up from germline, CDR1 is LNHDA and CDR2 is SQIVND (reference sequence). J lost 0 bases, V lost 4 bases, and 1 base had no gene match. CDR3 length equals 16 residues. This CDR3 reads CASSKTSGSSYNEQFF. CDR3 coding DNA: TGTGCCAGTAGTAAGACTAGCGGGAGCTCCTACAATGAGCAGTTCTTC. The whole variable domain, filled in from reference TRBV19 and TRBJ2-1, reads DGGITQSPKYLFRKEGQNVTLSCEQNLNHDAMYWYRQDPGQGLRLIYYSQIVNDFQKGDIAEGYSVSREKKESFPLTVTSAQKNPTAFYLCASSKTSGSSYNEQFFGPGTRLTVL.

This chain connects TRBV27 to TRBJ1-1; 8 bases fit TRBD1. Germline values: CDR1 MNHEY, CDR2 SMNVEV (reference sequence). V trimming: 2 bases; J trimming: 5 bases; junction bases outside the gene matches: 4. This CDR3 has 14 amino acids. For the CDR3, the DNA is TGTGCCAGCAGTTTACAGGGGGCTTCGACTGAAGCTTTCTTT. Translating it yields CASSLQGASTEAFF.

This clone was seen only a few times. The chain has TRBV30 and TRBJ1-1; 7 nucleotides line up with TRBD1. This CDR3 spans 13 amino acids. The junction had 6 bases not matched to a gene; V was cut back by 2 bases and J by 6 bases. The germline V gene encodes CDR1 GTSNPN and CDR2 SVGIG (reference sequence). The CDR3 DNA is TGTGCCTGGAGTCCAGGGGGGAAGTCTGAAGCTTTCTTT. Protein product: CAWSPGGKSEAFF.

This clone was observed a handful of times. The CDR3 here is CASTGTPYQPQHF. The CDR3 coding sequence is TGTGCCAGCACCGGGACACCTTATCAGCCCCAGCATTTT. V usage is TRBV6-5 and J usage is TRBJ1-5, with D possibly TRBD1 on 6 matching bases. CDR1 and CDR2 from the germline V gene are MNHEY and SVGAGI. The length of the CDR3 is 13 residues. The ends were cut back, 7 bases at V and 5 bases at J, with 12 bases in the middle.

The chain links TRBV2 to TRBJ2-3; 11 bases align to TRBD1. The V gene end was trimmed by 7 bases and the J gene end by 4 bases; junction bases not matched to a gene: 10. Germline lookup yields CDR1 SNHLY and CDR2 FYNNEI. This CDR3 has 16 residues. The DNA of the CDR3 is TGTGCCAGCACCGCTGGACAGGGGGCGAGGTCAGATACGCAGTATTTT. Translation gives CASTAGQGARSDTQYF. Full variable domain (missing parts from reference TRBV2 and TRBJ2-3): EPEVTQTPSHQVTQMGQEVILRCVPISNHLYFYWYRQILGQKVEFLVSFYNNEISEKSEIFDDQFSVERPDGSNFTLKIRSTKLEDSAMYFCASTAGQGARSDTQYFGPGTRLTVL.

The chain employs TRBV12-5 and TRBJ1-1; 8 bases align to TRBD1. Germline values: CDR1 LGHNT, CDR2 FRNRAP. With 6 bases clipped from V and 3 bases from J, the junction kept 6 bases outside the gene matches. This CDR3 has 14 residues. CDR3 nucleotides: TGTGCTAGTGGCCTGGACAGGGCGGACACTGAAGCTTTCTTT. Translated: CASGLDRADTEAFF.

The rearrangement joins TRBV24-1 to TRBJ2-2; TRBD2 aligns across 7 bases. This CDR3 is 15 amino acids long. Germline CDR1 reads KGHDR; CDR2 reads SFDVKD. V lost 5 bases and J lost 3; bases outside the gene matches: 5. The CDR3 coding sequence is TGTGCCACCAGTGGAGCTAGCGGATACACCGGGGAGCTGTTTTTT. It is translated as CATSGASGYTGELFF.

The CDR3 region is CAWSLGTNYEQYV. The CDR3 nucleotides read TGTGCCTGGAGTCTAGGGACTAACTACGAGCAGTACGTC. The rearrangement uses TRBV30 and TRBJ2-7, with 7 nucleotides matching TRBD2. The CDR3 is 13 residues long. Trimming at V came to 2 bases and at J to 3 bases, leaving 4 bases not matched to a gene. Germline CDR1 is GTSNPN and CDR2 is SVGIG (reference sequence).

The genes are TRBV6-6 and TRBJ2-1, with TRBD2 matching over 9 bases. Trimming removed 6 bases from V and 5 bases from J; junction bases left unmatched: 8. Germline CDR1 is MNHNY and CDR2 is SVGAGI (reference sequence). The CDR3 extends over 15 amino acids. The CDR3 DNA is TGTGCCAGCAGCGACCCTAGCGGGGCTAACAATGAGCAGTTCTTC. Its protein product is CASSDPSGANNEQFF.

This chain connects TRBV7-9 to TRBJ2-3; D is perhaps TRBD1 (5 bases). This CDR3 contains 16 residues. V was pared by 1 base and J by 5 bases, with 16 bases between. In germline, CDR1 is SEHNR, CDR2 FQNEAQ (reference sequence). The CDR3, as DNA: TGTGCCAGCAGCTTAGACCAGCAGGGCTTACTAGATACGCAGTATTTT. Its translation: CASSLDQQGLLDTQYF. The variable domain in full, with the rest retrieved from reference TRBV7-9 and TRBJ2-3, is DTGVSQNPRHKITKRGQNVTFRCDPISEHNRLYWYRQTLGQGPEFLTYFQNEAQLEKSRLLSDRFSAERPKGSFSTLEIQRTEQGDSAMYLCASSLDQQGLLDTQYFGPGTRLTVL.

CDR3 in amino acids: CASSQDSQETQYF. DNA of the CDR3: TGTGCCAGCAGTCAAGACAGCCAAGAGACCCAGTACTTC. This chain connects TRBV27 to TRBJ2-5; tentative D call: TRBD1 (5 bases). This CDR3 comprises 13 residues. V dropped 5 bases and J dropped 1 base, with 8 bases sitting between them. Germline V CDR1 and CDR2: MNHEY, SMNVEV (reference sequence).

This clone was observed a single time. The CDR3 bases are TGTGCCAGCAGCTTAGGAGCTCAGAACACTGAAGCTTTCTTT. As protein: CASSLGAQNTEAFF. This sequence joins TRBV11-3 and TRBJ1-1; D not certain. This CDR3 region has 14 residues. The V end was cut by 1 base, the J end by 1 base, with 7 bases between. CDR1 SGHNT and CDR2 YENEEA come from the germline V gene.

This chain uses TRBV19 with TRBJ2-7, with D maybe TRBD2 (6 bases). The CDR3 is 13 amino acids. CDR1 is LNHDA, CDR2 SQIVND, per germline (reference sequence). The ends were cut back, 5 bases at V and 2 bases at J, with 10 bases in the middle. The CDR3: CASSPGLTYEQYV. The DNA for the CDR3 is TGTGCCAGTAGTCCGGGACTGACCTACGAGCAGTACGTC.

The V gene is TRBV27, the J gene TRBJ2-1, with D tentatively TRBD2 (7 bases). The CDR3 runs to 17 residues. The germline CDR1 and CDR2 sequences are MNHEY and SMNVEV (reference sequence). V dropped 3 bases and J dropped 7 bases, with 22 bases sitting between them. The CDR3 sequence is CASSLGGGSLTWNEQFF. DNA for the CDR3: TGTGCCAGCAGTTTGGGAGGGGGAAGCCTGACTTGGAATGAGCAGTTCTTC.

CDR3 in DNA: TGCGCCAGCAGCTTGGTTGGCTGGAGCCCACTGAACACTGAAGCTTTCTTT. It codes for CASSLVGWSPLNTEAFF. The chain combines TRBV5-1 with TRBJ1-1; D gene uncertain. This CDR3 contains 17 residues. Trimming removed 0 bases at V and 0 bases at J, with 15 bases between. Germline lookup yields CDR1 SGHRS and CDR2 YFSETQ. The whole variable domain, filled in from reference TRBV5-1 and TRBJ1-1, reads KAGVTQTPRYLIKTRGQQVTLSCSPISGHRSVSWYQQTPGQGLQFLFEYFSETQRNKGNFPGRFSGRQFSNSRSEMNVSTLELGDSALYLCASSLVGWSPLNTEAFFGQGTRLTVV.

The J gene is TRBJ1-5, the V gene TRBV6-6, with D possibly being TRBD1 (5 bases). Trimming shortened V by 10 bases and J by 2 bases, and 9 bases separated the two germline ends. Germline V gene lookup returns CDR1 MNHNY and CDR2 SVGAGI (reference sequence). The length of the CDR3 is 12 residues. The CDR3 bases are TGTGCCACCAAACAGGGCAATCAGCCCCAGCATTTT. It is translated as CATKQGNQPQHF.

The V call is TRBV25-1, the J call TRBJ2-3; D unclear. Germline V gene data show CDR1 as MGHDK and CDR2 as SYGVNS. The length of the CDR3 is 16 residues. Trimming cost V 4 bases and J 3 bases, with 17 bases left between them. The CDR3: CASSGRLGIRTDTQYF. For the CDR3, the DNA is TGTGCCAGCAGTGGGCGGCTAGGAATTAGGACAGATACGCAGTATTTT.

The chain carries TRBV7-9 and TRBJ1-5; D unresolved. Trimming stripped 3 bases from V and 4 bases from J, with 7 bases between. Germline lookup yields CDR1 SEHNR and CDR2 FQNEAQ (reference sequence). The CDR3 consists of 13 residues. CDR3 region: CASSFDTNQPQHF. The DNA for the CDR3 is TGTGCCAGCAGCTTTGACACTAATCAGCCCCAGCATTTT.

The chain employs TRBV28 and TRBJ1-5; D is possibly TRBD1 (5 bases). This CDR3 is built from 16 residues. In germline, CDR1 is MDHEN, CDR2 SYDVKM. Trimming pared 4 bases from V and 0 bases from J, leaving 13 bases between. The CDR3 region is CASSSRASYSNQPQHF. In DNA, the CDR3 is TGTGCCAGCAGTTCCAGGGCGAGCTATAGCAATCAGCCCCAGCATTTT. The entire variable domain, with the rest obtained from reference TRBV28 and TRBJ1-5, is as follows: DVKVTQSSRYLVKRTGEKVFLECVQDMDHENMFWYRQDPGLGLRLIYFSYDVKMKEKGDIPEGYSVSREKKERFSLILESASTNQTSMYLCASSSRASYSNQPQHFGDGTRLSIL.

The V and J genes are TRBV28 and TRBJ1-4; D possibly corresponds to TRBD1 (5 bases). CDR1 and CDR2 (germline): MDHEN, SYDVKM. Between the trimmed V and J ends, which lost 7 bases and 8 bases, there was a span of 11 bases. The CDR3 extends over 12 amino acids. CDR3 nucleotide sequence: TGTGCCAGCAAGACAGTTGAGGAAAAACTGTTTTTT. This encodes CASKTVEEKLFF.

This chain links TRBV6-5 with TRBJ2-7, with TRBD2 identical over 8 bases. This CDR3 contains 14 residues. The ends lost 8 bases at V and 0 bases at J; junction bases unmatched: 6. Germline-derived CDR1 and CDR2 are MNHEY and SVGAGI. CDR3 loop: CASALGLGSYEQYF. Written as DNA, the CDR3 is TGTGCCAGCGCCTTGGGACTAGGCTCCTACGAGCAGTACTTC.

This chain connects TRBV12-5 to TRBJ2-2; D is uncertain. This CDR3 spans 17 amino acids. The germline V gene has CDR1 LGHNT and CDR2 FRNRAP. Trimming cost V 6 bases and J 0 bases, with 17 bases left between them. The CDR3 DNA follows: TGTGCTAGTGGGCCTTTTCCTCACCACTCGAACACCGGGGAGCTGTTTTTT. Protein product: CASGPFPHHSNTGELFF.